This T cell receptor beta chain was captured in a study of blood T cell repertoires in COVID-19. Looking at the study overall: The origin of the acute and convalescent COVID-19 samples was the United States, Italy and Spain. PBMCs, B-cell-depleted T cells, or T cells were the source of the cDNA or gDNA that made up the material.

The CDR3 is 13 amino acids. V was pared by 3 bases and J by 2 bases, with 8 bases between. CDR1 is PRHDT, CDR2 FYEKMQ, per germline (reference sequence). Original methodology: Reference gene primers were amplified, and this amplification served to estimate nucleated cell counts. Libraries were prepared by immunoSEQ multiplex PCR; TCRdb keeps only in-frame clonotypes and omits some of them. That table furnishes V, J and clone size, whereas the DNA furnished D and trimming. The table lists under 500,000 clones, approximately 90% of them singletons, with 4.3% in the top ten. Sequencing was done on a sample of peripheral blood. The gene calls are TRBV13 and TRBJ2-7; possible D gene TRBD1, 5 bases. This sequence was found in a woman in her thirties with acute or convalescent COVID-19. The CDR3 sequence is CASSLTDTYEQYF. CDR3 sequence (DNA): TGTGCCAGCAGCTTGACAGACACCTACGAGCAGTACTTC.